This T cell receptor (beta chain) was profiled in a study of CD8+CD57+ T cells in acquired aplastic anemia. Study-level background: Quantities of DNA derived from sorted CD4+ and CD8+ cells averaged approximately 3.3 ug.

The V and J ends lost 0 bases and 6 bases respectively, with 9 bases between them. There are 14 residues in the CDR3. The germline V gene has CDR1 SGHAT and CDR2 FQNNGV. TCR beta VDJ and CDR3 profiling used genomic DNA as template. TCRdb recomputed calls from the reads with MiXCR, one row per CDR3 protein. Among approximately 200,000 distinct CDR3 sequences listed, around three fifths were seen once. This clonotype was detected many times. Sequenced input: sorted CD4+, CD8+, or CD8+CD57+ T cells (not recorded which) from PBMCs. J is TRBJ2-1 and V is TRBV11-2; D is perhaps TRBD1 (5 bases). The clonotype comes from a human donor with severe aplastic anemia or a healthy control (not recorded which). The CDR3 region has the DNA TGTGCCAGCAGCTTAGATCACAGGACCAATGAGCAGTTCTTC. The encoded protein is CASSLDHRTNEQFF.